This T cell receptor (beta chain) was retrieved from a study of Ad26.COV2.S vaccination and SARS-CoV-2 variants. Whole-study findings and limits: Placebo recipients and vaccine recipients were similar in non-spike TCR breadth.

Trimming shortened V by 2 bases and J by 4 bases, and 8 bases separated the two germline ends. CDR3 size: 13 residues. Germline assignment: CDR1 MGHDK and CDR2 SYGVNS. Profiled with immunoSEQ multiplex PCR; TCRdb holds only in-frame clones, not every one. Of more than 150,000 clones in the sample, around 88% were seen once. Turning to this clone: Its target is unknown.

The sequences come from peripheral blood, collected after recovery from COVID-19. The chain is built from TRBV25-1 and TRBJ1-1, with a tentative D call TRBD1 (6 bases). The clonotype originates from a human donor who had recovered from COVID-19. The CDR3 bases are TGTGCCAGCAGTGAAGGGGGCGGCACTGAAGCTTTCTTT. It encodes CASSEGGGTEAFF.